These T cell receptor beta chains were read from a single sample in a study of cytomegalovirus exposure and HLA in healthy donors. Data came from immunoSEQ multiplex PCR; TCRdb stores just in-frame clones and leaves some out. This sample has 150,000 to 200,000 clones, with over 80% found just once. Material: PBMCs. Source of these receptors: a woman between 18 and 30 years old in good health and CMV-seronegative. Each CDR3 is given with its conserved first and last residue. D genes are given only for firm matches. Clone size appears in some rows only: once, few, many, or a class for an expanded clone.

size	V	J	D	DNA	CDR3
NA	TRBV5-5	TRBJ2-1	TRBD2	TGTGCCAGCACCTTTGGCATTCTAGCGGGGGTGGGTGAGCAGTTCTTC	CASTFGILAGVGEQFF
NA	TRBV2	TRBJ2-5	TRBD1	TGTGCCAGCGGAAAAATGGGGACAGAACAAGAGACCCAGTACTTC	CASGKMGTEQETQYF
NA	TRBV20-1	TRBJ2-5	TRBD2	TGCAGCCCCGGGACTAGAGAGACCCAGTACTTC	CSPGTRETQYF
NA	TRBV5-1	TRBJ2-2	NA	TGCGCCAGCAGCTTGATTGGGCCGATGAACACCGGGGAGCTGTTTTTT	CASSLIGPMNTGELFF
NA	TRBV11-2	TRBJ2-5	TRBD2	TGTGCCAGCAGCTTAGCGGGAGCGGGGGGGCGGGAGACCCAGTACTTC	CASSLAGAGGRETQYF
NA	TRBV5-1	TRBJ2-7	TRBD1	TGCGCCAGCAGCTTGAGACAGGGGGCTGACGAGCAGTACTTC	CASSLRQGADEQYF
medium-sized	TRBV19	TRBJ1-1	NA	TGTGCCAGTAGTATAACTTTGAACACTGAAGCTTTCTTT	CASSITLNTEAFF
NA	TRBV6-5	TRBJ1-5	NA	TGTGCCAGCAGTCGGACACCCGACGGGGGTCAGCCCCAGCATTTT	CASSRTPDGGQPQHF
once	TRBV2	TRBJ2-1	TRBD1	TGTGCCAGCAGTTACCGGGACAGGGGAGGGAATGAGCAGTTCTTC	CASSYRDRGGNEQFF
NA	TRBV30	TRBJ1-1	NA	TGTGCCTGGATCCCGGTCGCCACTGAAGCTTTCTTT	CAWIPVATEAFF
few	TRBV11-2	TRBJ2-3	NA	TGTGCCAGCAGCTCTAGCACAGATACGCAGTATTTT	CASSSSTDTQYF
NA	TRBV5-1	TRBJ2-2	NA	TGCGCCAGCAGCTTTTTTGGGGAGGAGACCGGGGAGCTGTTTTTT	CASSFFGEETGELFF
NA	TRBV18	TRBJ1-5	NA	TGTGCCAGCTCACCACCGTCTGGGGGCCGTCGCAATCAGCCCCAGCATTTT	CASSPPSGGRRNQPQHF
NA	TRBV5-6	TRBJ1-1	NA	TGTGCCAGCAGCTTGGCCGGGGGGCGGGGAGCTTTCTTT	CASSLAGGRGAFF
NA	TRBV5-6	TRBJ2-7	TRBD1	TGTGCCAGCAGCTTTACCGGGACAGGGTATGAGCAGTACTTC	CASSFTGTGYEQYF
few	TRBV5-1	TRBJ2-1	TRBD1	TGCGCCAGTGGGGACAGGGGAGGGAGTGAGCAGTTCTTC	CASGDRGGSEQFF
few	TRBV10-3	TRBJ2-1	TRBD2	TGTGCCTCCGGACTAGCGGGGGTCAATGAGCAGTTCTTC	CASGLAGVNEQFF
NA	TRBV7-9	TRBJ2-7	NA	TGTTCCCAGGGATCTGATTCATACGAGCAGTACTTC	CSQGSDSYEQYF